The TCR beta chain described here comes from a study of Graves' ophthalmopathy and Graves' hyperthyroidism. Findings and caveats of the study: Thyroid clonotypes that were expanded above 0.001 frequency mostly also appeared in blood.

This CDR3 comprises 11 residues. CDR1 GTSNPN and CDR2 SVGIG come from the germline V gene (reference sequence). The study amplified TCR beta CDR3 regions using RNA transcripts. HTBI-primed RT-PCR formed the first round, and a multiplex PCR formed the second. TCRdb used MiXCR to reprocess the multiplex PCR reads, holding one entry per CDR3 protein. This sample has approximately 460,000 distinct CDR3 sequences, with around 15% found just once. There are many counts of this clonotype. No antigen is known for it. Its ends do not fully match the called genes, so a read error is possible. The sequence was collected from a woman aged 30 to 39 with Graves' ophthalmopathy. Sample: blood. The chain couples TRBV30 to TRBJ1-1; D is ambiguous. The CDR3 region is CAWSVQLQEIF. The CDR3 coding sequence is TGTGCCTGGAGTGTACAGTTGCAGGAGATCTTT.